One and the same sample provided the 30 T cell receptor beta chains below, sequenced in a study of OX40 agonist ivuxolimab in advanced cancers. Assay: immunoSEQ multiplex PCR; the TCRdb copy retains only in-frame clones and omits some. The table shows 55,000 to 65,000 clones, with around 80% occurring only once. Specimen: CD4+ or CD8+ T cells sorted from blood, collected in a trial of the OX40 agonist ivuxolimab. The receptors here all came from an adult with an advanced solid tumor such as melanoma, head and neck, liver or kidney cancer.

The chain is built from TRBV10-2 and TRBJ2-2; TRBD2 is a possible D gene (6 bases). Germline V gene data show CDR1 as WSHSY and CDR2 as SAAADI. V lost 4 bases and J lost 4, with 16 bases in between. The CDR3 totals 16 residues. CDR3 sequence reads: CASSGGDLGGTGELFF. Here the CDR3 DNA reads TGCGCCAGCAGTGGTGGGGACTTGGGCGGCACCGGGGAGCTGTTTTTT.

The CDR3 sequence is CASSYQGSGEQFF. CDR3 in DNA: TGTGCCAGCAGCTATCAGGGGAGCGGTGAGCAGTTCTTC. V usage is TRBV7-3 and J usage is TRBJ2-1, with D possibly TRBD1 on 6 matching bases. Trimming took off 4 bases at V and 9 bases at J, with 13 bases between the two ends. CDR3 length equals 13 residues. Germline V gene lookup returns CDR1 SGHTA and CDR2 FQGTGA.

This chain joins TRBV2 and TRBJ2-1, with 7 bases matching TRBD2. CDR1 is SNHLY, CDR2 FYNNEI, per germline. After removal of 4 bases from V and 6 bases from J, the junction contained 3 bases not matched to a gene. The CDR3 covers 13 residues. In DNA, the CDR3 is TGTGCCAGCAGTGGGACTAGTCCCAATGAGCAGTTCTTC. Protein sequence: CASSGTSPNEQFF.

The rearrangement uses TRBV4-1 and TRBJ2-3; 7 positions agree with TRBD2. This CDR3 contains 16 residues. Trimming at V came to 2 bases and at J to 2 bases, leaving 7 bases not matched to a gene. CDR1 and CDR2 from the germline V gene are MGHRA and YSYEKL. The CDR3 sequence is CASSQTKAGPTDTQYF. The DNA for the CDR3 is TGCGCCAGCAGCCAAACCAAAGCGGGGCCCACAGATACGCAGTATTTT.

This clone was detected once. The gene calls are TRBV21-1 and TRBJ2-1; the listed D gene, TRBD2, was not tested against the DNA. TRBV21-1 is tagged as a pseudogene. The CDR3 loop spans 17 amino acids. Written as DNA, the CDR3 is TGTGCCAGCAGCCAAAAGAATGACGGGAGGGACTACAATGAGCAGTTCTTC. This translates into CASSQKNDGRDYNEQFF.

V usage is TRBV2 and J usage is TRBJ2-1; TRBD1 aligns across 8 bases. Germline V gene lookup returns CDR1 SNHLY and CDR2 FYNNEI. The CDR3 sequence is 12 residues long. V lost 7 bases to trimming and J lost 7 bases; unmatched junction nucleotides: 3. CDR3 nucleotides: TGTGCCAGCACCAGGGGGCAGAATGAGCAGTTCTTC. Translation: CASTRGQNEQFF.

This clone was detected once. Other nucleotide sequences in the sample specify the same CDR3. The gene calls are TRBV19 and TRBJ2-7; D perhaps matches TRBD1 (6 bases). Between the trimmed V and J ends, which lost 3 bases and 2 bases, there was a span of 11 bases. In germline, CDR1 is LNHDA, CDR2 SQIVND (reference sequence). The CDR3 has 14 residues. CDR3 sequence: CASSIGQRTYEQYF. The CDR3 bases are TGTGCCAGTAGTATTGGACAGAGAACCTACGAGCAGTACTTC.

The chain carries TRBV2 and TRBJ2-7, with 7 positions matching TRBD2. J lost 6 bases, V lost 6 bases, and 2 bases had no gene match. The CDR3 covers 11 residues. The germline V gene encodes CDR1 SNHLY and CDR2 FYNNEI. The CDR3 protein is CASSGEGEQYF. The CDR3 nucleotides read TGTGCCAGCAGCGGGGAGGGCGAGCAGTACTTC. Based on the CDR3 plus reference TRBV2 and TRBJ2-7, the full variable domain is EPEVTQTPSHQVTQMGQEVILRCVPISNHLYFYWYRQILGQKVEFLVSFYNNEISEKSEIFDDQFSVERPDGSNFTLKIRSTKLEDSAMYFCASSGEGEQYFGPGTRLTVT.

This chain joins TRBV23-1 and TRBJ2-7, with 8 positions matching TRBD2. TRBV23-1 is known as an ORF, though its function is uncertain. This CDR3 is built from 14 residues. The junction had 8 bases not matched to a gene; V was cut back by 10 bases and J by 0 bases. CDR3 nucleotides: TGCGCCACCGGGGGGGGCCCAAGCTCCTACGAGCAGTACTTC. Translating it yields CATGGGPSSYEQYF.

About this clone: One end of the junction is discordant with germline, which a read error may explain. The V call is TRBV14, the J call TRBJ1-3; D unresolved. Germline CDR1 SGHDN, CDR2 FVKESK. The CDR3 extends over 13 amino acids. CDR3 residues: CASSRDIGNAIYF. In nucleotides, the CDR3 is TGTGCCAGCAGCCGAGATATAGGAAACGCCATATATTTT.

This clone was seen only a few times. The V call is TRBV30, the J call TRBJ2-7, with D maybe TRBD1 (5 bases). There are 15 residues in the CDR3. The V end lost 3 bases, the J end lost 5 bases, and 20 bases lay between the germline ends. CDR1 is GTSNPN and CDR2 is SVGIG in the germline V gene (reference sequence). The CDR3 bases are TGTGCCTGGAGGCCTTCAGGGCCACAGTCCCACGAGCAGTACTTC. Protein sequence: CAWRPSGPQSHEQYF.

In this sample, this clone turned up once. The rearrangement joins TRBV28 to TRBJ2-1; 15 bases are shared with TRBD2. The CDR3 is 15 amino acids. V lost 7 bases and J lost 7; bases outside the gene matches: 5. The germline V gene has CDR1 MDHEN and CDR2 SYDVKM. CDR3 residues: CASTNGTSGRNEQFF. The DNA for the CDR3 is TGTGCCAGCACCAATGGGACTAGCGGGAGGAATGAGCAGTTCTTC. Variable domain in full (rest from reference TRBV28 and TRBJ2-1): DVKVTQSSRYLVKRTGEKVFLECVQDMDHENMFWYRQDPGLGLRLIYFSYDVKMKEKGDIPEGYSVSREKKERFSLILESASTNQTSMYLCASTNGTSGRNEQFFGPGTRLTVL.

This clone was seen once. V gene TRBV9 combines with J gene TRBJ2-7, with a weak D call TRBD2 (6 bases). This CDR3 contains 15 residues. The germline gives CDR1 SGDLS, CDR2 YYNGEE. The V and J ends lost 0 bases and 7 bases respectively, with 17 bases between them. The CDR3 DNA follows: TGTGCCAGCAGCGTAGGTCCAGCGGACGCGGGGGAGCAGTACTTC. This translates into CASSVGPADAGEQYF.

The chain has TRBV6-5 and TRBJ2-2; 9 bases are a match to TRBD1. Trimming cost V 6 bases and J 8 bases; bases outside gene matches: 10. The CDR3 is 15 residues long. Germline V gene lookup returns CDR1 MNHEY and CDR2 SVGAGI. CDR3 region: CASRTLQGAKGELFF. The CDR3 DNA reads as TGTGCCAGCAGAACATTACAGGGGGCGAAGGGGGAGCTGTTTTTT.

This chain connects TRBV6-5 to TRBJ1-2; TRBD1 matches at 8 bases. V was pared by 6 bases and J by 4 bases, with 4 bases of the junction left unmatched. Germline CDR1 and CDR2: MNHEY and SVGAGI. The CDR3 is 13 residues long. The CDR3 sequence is CASSRTGGYGYTF. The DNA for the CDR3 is TGTGCCAGCAGCCGTACAGGGGGCTATGGCTACACCTTC.

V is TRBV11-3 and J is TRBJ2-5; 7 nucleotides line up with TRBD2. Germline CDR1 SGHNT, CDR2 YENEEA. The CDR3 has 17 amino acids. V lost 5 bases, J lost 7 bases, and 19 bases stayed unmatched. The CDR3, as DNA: TGTGCCAGCAGCCGTGGGGGGGACTCAAGCACGCAGGGGACCCAGTACTTC. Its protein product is CASSRGGDSSTQGTQYF.

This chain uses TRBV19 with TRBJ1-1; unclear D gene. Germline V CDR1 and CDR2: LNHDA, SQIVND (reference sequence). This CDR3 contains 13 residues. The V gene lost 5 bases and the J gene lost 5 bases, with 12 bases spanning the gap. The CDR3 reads CASSRDPSTEAFF. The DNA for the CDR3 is TGTGCCAGTAGTCGCGACCCGAGTACTGAAGCTTTCTTT.

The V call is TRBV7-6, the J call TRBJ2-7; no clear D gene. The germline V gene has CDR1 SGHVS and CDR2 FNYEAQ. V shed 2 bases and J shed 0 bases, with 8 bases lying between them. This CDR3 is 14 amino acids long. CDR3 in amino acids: CASSLYEYSYEQYF. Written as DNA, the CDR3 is TGTGCCAGCAGCTTATACGAATACTCCTACGAGCAGTACTTC.

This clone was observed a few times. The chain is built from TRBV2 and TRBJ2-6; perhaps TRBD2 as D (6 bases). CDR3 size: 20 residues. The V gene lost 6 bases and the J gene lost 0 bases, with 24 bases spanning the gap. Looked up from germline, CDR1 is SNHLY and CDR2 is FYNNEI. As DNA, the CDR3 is TGTGCCAGCAGAAAAACTAGCAGAGATATTCGATACTCTGGGGCCAACGTCCTGACTTTC. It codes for CASRKTSRDIRYSGANVLTF.

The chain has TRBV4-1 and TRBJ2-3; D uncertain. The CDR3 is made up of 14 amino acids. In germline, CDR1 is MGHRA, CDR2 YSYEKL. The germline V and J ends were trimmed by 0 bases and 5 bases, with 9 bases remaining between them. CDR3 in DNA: TGCGCCAGCAGCCAAGAAGTTGTTAGAGATACGCAGTATTTT. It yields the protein CASSQEVVRDTQYF.

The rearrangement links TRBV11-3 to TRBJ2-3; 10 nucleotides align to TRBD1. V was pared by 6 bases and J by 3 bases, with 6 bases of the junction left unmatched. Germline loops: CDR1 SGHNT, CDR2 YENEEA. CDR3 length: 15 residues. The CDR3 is CASSVGTGVTDTQYF. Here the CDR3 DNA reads TGTGCCAGCAGTGTCGGGACAGGGGTGACAGATACGCAGTATTTT.

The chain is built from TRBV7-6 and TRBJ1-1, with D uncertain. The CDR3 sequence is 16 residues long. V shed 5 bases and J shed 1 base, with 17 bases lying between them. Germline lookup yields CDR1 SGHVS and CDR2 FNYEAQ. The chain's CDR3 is CASSTQVGMWNTEAFF. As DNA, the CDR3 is TGTGCCAGCAGCACGCAGGTTGGGATGTGGAACACTGAAGCTTTCTTT.

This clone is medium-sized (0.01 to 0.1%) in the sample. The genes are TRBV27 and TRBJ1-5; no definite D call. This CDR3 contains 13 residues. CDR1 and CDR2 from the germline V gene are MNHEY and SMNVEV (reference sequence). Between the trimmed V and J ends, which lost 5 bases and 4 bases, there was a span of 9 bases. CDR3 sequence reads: CASSPTGNQPQHF. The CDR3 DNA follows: TGTGCCAGCAGTCCTACGGGAAATCAGCCCCAGCATTTT.

This CDR3 is CASSMKVIQPQHF. As DNA, the CDR3 is TGTGCCAGCAGCATGAAGGTTATCCAGCCCCAGCATTTT. The rearrangement links TRBV6-6 to TRBJ1-5; D is undetermined. Germline CDR1 reads MNHNY; CDR2 reads SVGAGI (reference sequence). The CDR3 has 13 residues. Between the trimmed V and J ends, which lost 6 bases and 7 bases, there was a span of 13 bases.

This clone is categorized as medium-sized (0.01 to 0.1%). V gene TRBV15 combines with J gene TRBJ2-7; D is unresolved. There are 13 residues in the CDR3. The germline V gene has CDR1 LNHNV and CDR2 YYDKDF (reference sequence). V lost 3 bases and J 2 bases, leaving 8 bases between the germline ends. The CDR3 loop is CATSRIRAYEQYF. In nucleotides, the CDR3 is TGTGCCACCAGCAGGATAAGGGCCTACGAGCAGTACTTC.

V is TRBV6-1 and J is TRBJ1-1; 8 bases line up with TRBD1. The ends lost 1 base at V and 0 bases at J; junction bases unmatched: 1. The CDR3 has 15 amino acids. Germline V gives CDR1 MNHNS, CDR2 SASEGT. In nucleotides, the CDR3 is TGTGCCAGCAGTGAAGGGGGACAGGTGAACACTGAAGCTTTCTTT. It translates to CASSEGGQVNTEAFF.

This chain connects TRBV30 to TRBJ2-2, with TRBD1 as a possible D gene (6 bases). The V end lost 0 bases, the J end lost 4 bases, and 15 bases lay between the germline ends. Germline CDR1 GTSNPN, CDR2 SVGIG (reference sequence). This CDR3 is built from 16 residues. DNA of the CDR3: TGTGCCTGGAGTGTAAGATCAGGGGCGGGCACCGGGGAGCTGTTTTTT. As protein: CAWSVRSGAGTGELFF.

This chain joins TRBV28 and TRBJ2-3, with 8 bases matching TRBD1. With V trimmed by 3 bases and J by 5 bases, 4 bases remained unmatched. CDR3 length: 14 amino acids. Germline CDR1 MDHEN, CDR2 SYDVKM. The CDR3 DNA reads TGTGCCAGCAGTTTTGGACAGGGAATAGATACGCAGTATTTT. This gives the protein CASSFGQGIDTQYF.

Written as DNA, the CDR3 is TGTGCCTGGAGTCTGGTGAACACTGAAGCTTTCTTT. Its translation: CAWSLVNTEAFF. The chain uses TRBV30 and TRBJ1-1; the D is unclear. The germline V and J ends were trimmed by 2 bases and 0 bases, with 4 bases remaining between them. The CDR3 consists of 12 residues. Germline lookup yields CDR1 GTSNPN and CDR2 SVGIG (reference sequence).

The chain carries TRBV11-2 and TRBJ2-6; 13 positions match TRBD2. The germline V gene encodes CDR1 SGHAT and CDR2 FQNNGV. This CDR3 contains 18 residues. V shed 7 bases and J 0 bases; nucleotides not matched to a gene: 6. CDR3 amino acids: CASTGTSGVSSGANVLTF. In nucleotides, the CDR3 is TGTGCCAGCACCGGGACTAGCGGGGTCAGCTCTGGGGCCAACGTCCTGACTTTC.